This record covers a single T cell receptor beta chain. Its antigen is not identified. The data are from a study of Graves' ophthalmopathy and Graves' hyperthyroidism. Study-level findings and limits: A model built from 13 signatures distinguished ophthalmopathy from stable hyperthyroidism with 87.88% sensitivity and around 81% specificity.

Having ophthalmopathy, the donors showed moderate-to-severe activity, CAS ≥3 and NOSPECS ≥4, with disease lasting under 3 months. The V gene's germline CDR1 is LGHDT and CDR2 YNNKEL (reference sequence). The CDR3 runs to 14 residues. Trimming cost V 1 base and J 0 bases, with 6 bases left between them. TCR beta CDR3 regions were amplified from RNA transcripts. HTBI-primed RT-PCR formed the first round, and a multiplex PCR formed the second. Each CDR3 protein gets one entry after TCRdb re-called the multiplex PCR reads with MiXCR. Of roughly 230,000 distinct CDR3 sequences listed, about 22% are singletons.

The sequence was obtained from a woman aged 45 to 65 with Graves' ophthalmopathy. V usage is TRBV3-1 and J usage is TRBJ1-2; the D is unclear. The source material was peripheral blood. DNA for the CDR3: TGTGCCAGCAGCCAAGGCACGGCTAACTATGGCTACACCTTC. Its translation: CASSQGTANYGYTF.